The sequence of this TCR beta chain was determined in a study of early T cells in non-severe SARS-CoV-2 infection. Germline assignment: CDR1 LNHNV and CDR2 YYDKDF (reference sequence). Trimming stripped 0 bases from V and 1 base from J, with 3 bases between. CDR3 length: 13 amino acids. Separate cDNA molecules each had unique molecular identifiers attached to them. TCRdb reprocessed the 5' RACE reads via MiXCR and lists one record per CDR3 protein. The sample contains 63,000 or so distinct CDR3 sequences, over 9.5% of which appear only once. The material sequenced was whole blood. The sequence was collected from an adult who was a healthcare worker with PCR-confirmed SARS-CoV-2 infection or an uninfected control (not recorded which). V gene TRBV15 combines with J gene TRBJ2-5; no clear D. The CDR3 region is CATSRDAQETQYF. CDR3 DNA: TGTGCCACCAGCAGAGATGCCCAAGAGACCCAGTACTTC.